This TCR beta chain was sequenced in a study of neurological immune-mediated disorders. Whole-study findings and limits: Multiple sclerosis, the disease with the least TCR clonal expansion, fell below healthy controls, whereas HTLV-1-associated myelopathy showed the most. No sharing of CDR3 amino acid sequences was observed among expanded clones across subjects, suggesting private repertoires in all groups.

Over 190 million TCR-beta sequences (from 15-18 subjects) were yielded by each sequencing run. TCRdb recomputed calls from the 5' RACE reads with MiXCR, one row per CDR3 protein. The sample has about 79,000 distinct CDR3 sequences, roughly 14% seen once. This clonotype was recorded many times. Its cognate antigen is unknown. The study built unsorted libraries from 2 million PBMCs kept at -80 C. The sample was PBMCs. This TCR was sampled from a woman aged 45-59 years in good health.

CDR3: CASSQEEGWLAGESPETQYF. As DNA, the CDR3 is TGTGCCAGCAGCCAAGAAGAAGGATGGCTAGCGGGGGAGTCTCCAGAGACCCAGTACTTC. The V gene is TRBV14, the J gene TRBJ2-5; the match to TRBD2 covers 10 bases. Germline V gives CDR1 SGHDN, CDR2 FVKESK. The CDR3 sequence is 20 residues long. Trimming cost V 0 bases and J 4 bases; bases outside gene matches: 17.